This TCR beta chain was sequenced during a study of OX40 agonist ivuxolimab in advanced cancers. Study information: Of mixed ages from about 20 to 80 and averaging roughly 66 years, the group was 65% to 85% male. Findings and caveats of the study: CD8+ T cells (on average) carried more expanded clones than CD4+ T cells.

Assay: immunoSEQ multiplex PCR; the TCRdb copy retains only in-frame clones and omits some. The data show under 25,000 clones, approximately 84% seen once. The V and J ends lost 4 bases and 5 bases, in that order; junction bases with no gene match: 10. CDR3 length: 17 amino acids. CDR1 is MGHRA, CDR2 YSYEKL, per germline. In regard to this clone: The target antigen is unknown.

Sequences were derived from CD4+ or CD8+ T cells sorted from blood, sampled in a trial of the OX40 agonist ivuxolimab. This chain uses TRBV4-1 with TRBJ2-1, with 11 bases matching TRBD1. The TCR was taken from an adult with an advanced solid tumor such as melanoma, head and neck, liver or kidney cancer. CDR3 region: CASSRFTDRGHNNEQFF. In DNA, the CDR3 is TGCGCCAGCAGCCGCTTCACGGACAGGGGGCACAACAATGAGCAGTTCTTC.